This T cell receptor (beta chain) was sequenced in a study of T-cell reconstitution after alpha-beta-depleted transplantation in children. TCRbeta library construction was performed incorporating unique molecular identifiers. TCRdb used MiXCR to reprocess the PCR reads, holding one entry per CDR3 protein. In the table there are around 400,000 distinct CDR3 sequences, about 11% of which are singletons. This CDR3 region has 15 residues. CDR1 is KGHDR, CDR2 SFDVKD, per germline. Trimming removed 4 bases from V and 0 bases from J, with 11 bases in between. V usage is TRBV24-1 and J usage is TRBJ2-5; D could derive from TRBD1 or TRBD2 (5 bases each). The sample was PBMCs from the stem cell graft donor, taken from the stem cell graft. This clonotype was obtained from a human donor who donated a stem cell graft to a child with acute myeloid leukemia. The CDR3 sequence is CATSDSRDHQETQYF. The CDR3 bases are TGTGCCACCAGTGACTCTCGGGACCACCAAGAGACCCAGTACTTC.